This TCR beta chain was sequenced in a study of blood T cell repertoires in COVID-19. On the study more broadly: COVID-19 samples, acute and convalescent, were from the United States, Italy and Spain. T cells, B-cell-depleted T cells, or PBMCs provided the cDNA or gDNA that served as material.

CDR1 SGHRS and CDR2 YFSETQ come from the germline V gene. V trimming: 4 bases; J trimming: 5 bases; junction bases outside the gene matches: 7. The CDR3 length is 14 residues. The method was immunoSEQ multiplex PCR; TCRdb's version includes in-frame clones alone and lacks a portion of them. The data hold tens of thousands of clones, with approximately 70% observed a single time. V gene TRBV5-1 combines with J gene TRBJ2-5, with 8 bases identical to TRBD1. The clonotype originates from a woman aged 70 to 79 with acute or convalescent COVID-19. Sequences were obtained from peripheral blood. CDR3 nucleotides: TGCGCCAGCAGCCATCAGGGGGCCGGGGAGACCCAGTACTTC. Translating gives CASSHQGAGETQYF.